The T cell receptor beta chain described here comes from a study of blood T cell repertoires in COVID-19. For the study at large: T cells, B-cell-depleted T cells, or PBMCs provided the cDNA or gDNA that served as material.

Produced via immunoSEQ multiplex PCR; TCRdb's table is partial and in-frame only. The table shows around 47,000 clones, with 84% occurring only once. Material for sequencing was peripheral blood. The clonotype comes from a human donor in a cohort sampled during active COVID-19.

The CDR3 reads CARGPSGVPYEQYF. The CDR3, as DNA: TGTGCCAGGGGGCCTAGCGGGGTCCCCTACGAGCAGTACTTC. This chain connects TRBV9 to TRBJ2-7; 9 bases fit TRBD2. CDR1 SGDLS and CDR2 YYNGEE come from the germline V gene. The length of the CDR3 is 14 residues. V shed 8 bases and J 2 bases; nucleotides not matched to a gene: 8. Together with reference TRBV9 and TRBJ2-7, the CDR3 gives the full variable domain: DSGVTQTPKHLITATGQRVTLRCSPRSGDLSVYWYQQSLDQGLQFLIQYYNGEERAKGNILERFSAQQFPDLHSELNLSSLELGDSALYFCARGPSGVPYEQYFGPGTRLTVT.